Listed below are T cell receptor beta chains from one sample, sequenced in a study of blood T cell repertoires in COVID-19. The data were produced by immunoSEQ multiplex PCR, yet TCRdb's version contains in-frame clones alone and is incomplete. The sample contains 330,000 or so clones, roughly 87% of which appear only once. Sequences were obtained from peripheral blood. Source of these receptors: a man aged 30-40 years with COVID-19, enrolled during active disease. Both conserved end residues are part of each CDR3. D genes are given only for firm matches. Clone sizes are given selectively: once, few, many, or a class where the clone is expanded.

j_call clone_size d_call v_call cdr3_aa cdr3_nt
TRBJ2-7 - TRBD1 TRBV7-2 CASSLGGQGLTYEQYF TGTGCCAGCAGCTTAGGGGGACAGGGGCTTACCTACGAGCAGTACTTC
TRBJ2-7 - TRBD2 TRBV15 CATSTTSGRIYEQYF TGTGCCACCAGCACCACTAGCGGGAGGATTTACGAGCAGTACTTC
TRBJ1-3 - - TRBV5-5 CASSDPGISGNTIYF TGTGCCAGCAGCGACCCAGGGATCTCTGGAAACACCATATATTTT
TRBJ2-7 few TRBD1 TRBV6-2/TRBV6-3 CASSIGTGGIYEQYF TGTGCCAGCAGTATCGGGACAGGGGGGATCTACGAGCAGTACTTC
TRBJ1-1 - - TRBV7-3 CASSLTGQLNTEAFF TGTGCCAGCAGCTTAACGGGGCAGTTGAACACTGAAGCTTTCTTT
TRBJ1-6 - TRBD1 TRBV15 CATSRANNRQGHPKFYNSPLHF TGTGCCACCAGCAGAGCCAATAACCGACAGGGGCATCCCAAATTTTATAATTCACCCCTCCACTTT
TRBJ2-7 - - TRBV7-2 CASSPQATSYEQYF TGTGCCAGCAGCCCCCAAGCCACCTCCTACGAGCAGTACTTC
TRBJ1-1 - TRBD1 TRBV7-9 CASSLGQPNTEAFF TGTGCCAGCAGCCTGGGACAGCCGAACACTGAAGCTTTCTTT
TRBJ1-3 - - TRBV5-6 CASTLGRRNTIYF TGTGCCAGCACGCTGGGCCGACGAAACACCATATATTTT
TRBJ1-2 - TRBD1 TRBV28 CASRQTGDLGDYTF TGTGCCAGCAGGCAGACAGGGGATTTGGGCGACTACACCTTC
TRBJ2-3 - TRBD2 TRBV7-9 CASSFGLAGEKDTQYF TGTGCCAGCAGCTTCGGACTAGCGGGAGAAAAAGATACGCAGTATTTT
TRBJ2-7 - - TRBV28 CASRRPRGPSYEQYF TGTGCCAGCAGGAGACCGCGGGGGCCCTCCTACGAGCAGTACTTC
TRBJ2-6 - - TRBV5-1 CASSLGGTGANVLTF TGCGCCAGCAGCTTGGGAGGGACTGGGGCCAACGTCCTGACTTTC
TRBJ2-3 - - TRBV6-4 CASSEQGGGTDTQYF TGTGCCAGCAGTGAACAGGGCGGAGGCACAGATACGCAGTATTTT
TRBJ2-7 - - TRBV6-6 CASSYSPGVYEQYF TGTGCCAGCAGTTACTCGCCGGGTGTCTACGAGCAGTACTTC
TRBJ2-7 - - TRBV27 CASTPSVGVIGDYEQYF TGTGCCAGCACCCCGAGTGTAGGGGTAATAGGCGACTACGAGCAGTACTTC
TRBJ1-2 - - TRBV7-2 CASSLTLGTITNYGYTF TGTGCCAGCAGCCTAACCCTAGGGACAATAACTAACTATGGCTACACCTTC
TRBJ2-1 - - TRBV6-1 CASREGALWFF TGTGCCAGCAGGGAGGGGGCCCTTTGGTTCTTC
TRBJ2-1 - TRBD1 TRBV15 CATCRDRVCNEQFF TGTGCCACCTGCCGGGACAGGGTTTGCAATGAGCAGTTCTTC
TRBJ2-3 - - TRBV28 CASSLVGSYTDTQYF TGTGCCAGCAGTTTAGTCGGGTCATACACAGATACGCAGTATTTT
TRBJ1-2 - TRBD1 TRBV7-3 CASSPRPRTGGYGYTF TGTGCCAGCAGCCCGAGACCACGGACAGGGGGGTATGGCTACACCTTC
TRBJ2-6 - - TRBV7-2 CASSYRDVGANVLTF TGTGCCAGCAGTTACAGGGACGTTGGGGCCAACGTCCTGACTTTC
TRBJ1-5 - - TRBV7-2 CASSLDGGGQPQHF TGTGCCAGCAGCTTAGACGGGGGTGGGCAGCCCCAGCATTTT
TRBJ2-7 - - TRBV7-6 CASSLGSGLAYEQYF TGTGCCAGCAGCTTAGGGAGCGGGTTAGCCTACGAGCAGTACTTC
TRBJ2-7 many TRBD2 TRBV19 CASSMGGTSGYEQYF TGTGCCAGTAGTATGGGTGGGACTAGCGGATACGAGCAGTACTTC
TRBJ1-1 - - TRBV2 CASRDSAMNTEAFF TGTGCCAGCAGGGACAGCGCCATGAACACTGAAGCTTTCTTT
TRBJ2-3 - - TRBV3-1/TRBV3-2 CASSPSGSSTDTQYF TGTGCCAGCAGCCCCAGCGGGTCTAGCACAGATACGCAGTATTTT
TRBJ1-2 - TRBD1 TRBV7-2 CASSLAAGGDYGYTF TGTGCCAGCAGCTTAGCCGCAGGGGGAGACTATGGCTACACCTTC